The 32 T cell receptor beta chains below come from one sample, sequenced in a study of response to subunit inactivated influenza vaccine. One entry per CDR3 protein results from TCRdb running MiXCR on the RT-PCR reads. The table shows 500,000 to 650,000 distinct CDR3 sequences, with 7.6% occurring only once. Sequences were derived from PBMCs from blood, sampled 23 to 25 months after vaccination. The receptors were sampled from a man aged 45 to 75 who received an inactivated influenza vaccine.

The chain is built from TRBV5-1 and TRBJ2-5; a possible D gene is TRBD1 (5 bases). The CDR3 length is 13 residues. V lost 4 bases to trimming and J lost 1 base, with 8 bases between them. Looked up from germline, CDR1 is SGHRS and CDR2 is YFSETQ. This CDR3 is CASSPQGQETQYF. The CDR3 coding sequence is TGCGCCAGCAGCCCCCAGGGCCAAGAGACCCAGTACTTC.

This clonotype has more than one count but fewer than ten. The DNA for the CDR3 is TGCGCCAGCAGCCAAGTCGACCACCCCGGGGAGCTGTTTTTT. This gives the protein CASSQVDHPGELFF. The V and J genes are TRBV4-3 and TRBJ2-2; D unresolved. This CDR3 region has 14 residues. CDR1 is LGHNA, CDR2 YSLEER, per germline. V was clipped by 1 base and J by 6 bases, with 9 bases between them.

CDR3 sequence (DNA): TGTGCCAGGTTAGGAGGGGAGGAATCCGACTCCTACAATGAGCAGTTCTTC. Protein sequence: CARLGGEESDSYNEQFF. The chain recombines TRBV28 with TRBJ2-1; weak D call: TRBD2 (6 bases). The CDR3 has 17 residues. Germline CDR1 MDHEN, CDR2 SYDVKM. V shed 9 bases and J shed 0 bases, with 21 bases lying between them.

This clonotype has at least ten counts. This chain connects TRBV12-3 or TRBV12-4 to TRBJ1-5; D remains unclear. V was clipped by 6 bases and J by 0 bases, with 9 bases between them. The CDR3 sequence is 14 residues long. CDR3 residues: CASRPGYSNQPQHF. The CDR3 DNA reads TGTGCCAGCAGACCAGGTTATAGCAATCAGCCCCAGCATTTT.

The chain is built from TRBV7-9 and TRBJ2-7; 9 bases fit TRBD1. The CDR3 spans 15 residues. CDR1 SEHNR and CDR2 FQNEAQ come from the germline V gene (reference sequence). Losses at the gene ends were 0 bases for V and 6 bases for J; bases not matched to a gene: 6. Here the CDR3 reads CASSLAGQGGGEQYF. CDR3 in DNA: TGTGCCAGCAGCTTAGCGGGACAGGGAGGTGGCGAGCAGTACTTC.

This clonotype was seen only a few times. V usage is TRBV10-3 and J usage is TRBJ2-7; D is unresolved. Trimming removed 3 bases from V and 2 bases from J, with 8 bases in between. Looked up from germline, CDR1 is ENHRY and CDR2 is SYGVKD. The CDR3 sequence is 13 residues long. Here the CDR3 DNA reads TGTGCCATCAGTGATAGGCAGGCCTACGAGCAGTACTTC. Translated: CAISDRQAYEQYF.

The chain employs TRBV18 and TRBJ2-1; D not certain. Trimming stripped 1 base from V and 0 bases from J, with 7 bases between. Germline V gene sequence: CDR1 KGHSH, CDR2 LQKENI. This CDR3 has 15 residues. CDR3 in amino acids: CASSPLVVSYNEQFF. The CDR3 coding sequence is TGTGCCAGCTCACCACTAGTCGTCTCCTACAATGAGCAGTTCTTC.

V usage is TRBV20-1 and J usage is TRBJ1-1; no clear D gene. The CDR3 covers 13 residues. Germline V lookup: CDR1 DFQATT, CDR2 SNEGSKA (reference sequence). Trimming stripped 1 base from V and 4 bases from J, with 10 bases between. DNA of the CDR3: TGCAGTGCTAGAGGCCCCTCTCCCACTGAAGCTTTCTTT. Its translation is CSARGPSPTEAFF.

A few counts support this clonotype. The V gene is TRBV20-1, the J gene TRBJ2-4; 9 bases are shared with TRBD2. The CDR3 contains 16 residues. J was trimmed by 5 bases and V by 0 bases; bases with no gene match: 8. Looked up from germline, CDR1 is DFQATT and CDR2 is SNEGSKA (reference sequence). The CDR3 region has the DNA TGCAGTGCTAGAGAACCGGCGGGAGGGCTAGAAAACATTCAGTACTTC. This sequence encodes CSAREPAGGLENIQYF.

Many counts were recorded for this clonotype. The CDR3 DNA reads as TGTGCCAGCAGCCGAGATCATGGTTCACCCCTCCACTTT. Its translation: CASSRDHGSPLHF. V gene TRBV7-9 combines with J gene TRBJ1-6; the D is unclear. CDR1 and CDR2 from the germline V gene are SEHNR and FQNEAQ (reference sequence). The CDR3 runs to 13 residues. V lost 5 bases, J lost 9 bases, and 11 bases lay in between.

A few counts support this clonotype. The genes are TRBV4-3 and TRBJ2-7; 9 bases line up with TRBD1. V was pared by 2 bases and J by 1 base, with 12 bases of the junction left unmatched. Per germline, CDR1 LGHNA and CDR2 YSLEER. CDR3 length: 18 residues. CDR3 in DNA: TGCGCCAGCAGCCAACGCCCTCTAGGAGACAGGGGGTCCTACGAGCAGTACTTC. Translating gives CASSQRPLGDRGSYEQYF.

The chain links TRBV20-1 to TRBJ2-7, with 7 bases aligning to TRBD1. In germline, CDR1 is DFQATT, CDR2 SNEGSKA (reference sequence). V lost 3 bases and J lost 2; bases outside the gene matches: 13. The CDR3 has 16 residues. This CDR3 is CSASAKSTGYTYEQYF. CDR3 DNA: TGCAGTGCTAGCGCGAAATCGACAGGGTATACCTACGAGCAGTACTTC.

This clonotype has only a few counts. CDR3 nucleotide sequence: TGCGCCAGCAGCCCCTCGGGACAGGGTTTAGCCAAAAACATTCAGTACTTC. This gives the protein CASSPSGQGLAKNIQYF. The J gene is TRBJ2-4, the V gene TRBV10-2, with TRBD1 identical over 9 bases. The germline CDR1 and CDR2 sequences are WSHSY and SAAADI. The junction had 9 bases not matched to a gene; V was cut back by 6 bases and J by 0 bases. The CDR3 is made up of 17 amino acids.

The rearrangement joins TRBV5-5 to TRBJ1-2; D is unclear. The germline V gene encodes CDR1 SGHKS and CDR2 YYEKEE (reference sequence). With 2 bases removed from V and 10 bases from J, the gap between germline ends came to 18 bases. The CDR3 consists of 14 residues. This CDR3 is CASSLASLGIDYTF. The CDR3 DNA sequence: TGTGCCAGCAGCTTAGCGTCCTTGGGGATAGACTACACCTTC.

There are many counts of this clonotype. The rearrangement joins TRBV19 to TRBJ2-5; 8 nucleotides match TRBD2. V lost 5 bases, J lost 0 bases, and 8 bases stayed unmatched. CDR1 is LNHDA and CDR2 is SQIVND in the germline V gene (reference sequence). The CDR3 length is 16 residues. CDR3 in amino acids: CASSPRGGSYQETQYF. CDR3 nucleotides: TGTGCCAGTAGTCCGCGCGGGGGGAGCTACCAAGAGACCCAGTACTTC.

The gene calls are TRBV7-9 and TRBJ2-7, with D tentatively TRBD1 or TRBD2 (5 bases each). The CDR3 covers 16 residues. The V and J ends lost 5 bases and 6 bases respectively, with 23 bases between them. CDR1 and CDR2 (germline): SEHNR, FQNEAQ (reference sequence). CDR3 coding DNA: TGTGCCAGCAGCCCCCACAGGCGGGTAAGAGAGGGCGAGCAGTACTTC. Translated, it gives CASSPHRRVREGEQYF.

This clonotype was detected ten times or more. The chain joins TRBV20-1 to TRBJ1-1; a weak D match, TRBD1 (5 bases). Deletions cut 0 bases from V and 2 bases from J, with 13 bases between. The germline V gene has CDR1 DFQATT and CDR2 SNEGSKA (reference sequence). The length of the CDR3 is 15 residues. The CDR3 region has the DNA TGCAGTGCTAGAGATCGGAACAGGATCAACACTGAAGCTTTCTTT. This translates into CSARDRNRINTEAFF.

The chain links TRBV28 to TRBJ1-4; tentatively, D is TRBD1 (6 bases). Trimming pared 4 bases from V and 4 bases from J, leaving 13 bases between. Germline-derived CDR1 and CDR2 are MDHEN and SYDVKM. The CDR3 runs to 15 residues. CDR3 amino acids: CASSSPTGYNEKLFF. The CDR3 DNA follows: TGTGCCAGCAGTTCCCCGACAGGTTATAATGAAAAACTGTTTTTT.

This clonotype was seen ten or more times. This chain uses TRBV6-5 with TRBJ2-7, with unresolved D. The V and J ends lost 5 bases and 7 bases respectively, with 9 bases between them. From germline, CDR1 is MNHEY and CDR2 SVGAGI. The CDR3 has 11 residues. CDR3 DNA: TGTGCCAGCAGTAACGCGGTAGAGCAGTACTTC. Protein product: CASSNAVEQYF.

This clonotype was found a few times. The V call is TRBV10-3, the J call TRBJ2-3; D is ambiguous. The CDR3 is 14 amino acids. Deletions cut 4 bases from V and 2 bases from J, with 10 bases between. The germline gives CDR1 ENHRY, CDR2 SYGVKD. CDR3: CAISGVLTTDTQYF. CDR3 coding DNA: TGTGCCATCAGTGGTGTCTTGACCACAGATACGCAGTATTTT.

To note about this clonotype: A much larger clonotype is one base distant, so this may be a read error. The CDR3 protein is CASSSSTGGRSQPQRF. The CDR3 DNA reads as TGTGCCAGCAGTTCCTCTACAGGGGGCCGGTCTCAGCCCCAGCGTTTT. The V and J genes are TRBV12-3 or TRBV12-4 and TRBJ1-5; 9 nucleotides line up with TRBD1. The CDR3 contains 16 residues.

This clonotype has ten or more counts. The rearrangement uses TRBV6-5 and TRBJ1-5; D might be TRBD1 (6 bases). Germline assignment: CDR1 MNHEY and CDR2 SVGAGI. V was pared by 2 bases and J by 5 bases, with 16 bases between. The CDR3 totals 16 residues. DNA for the CDR3: TGTGCCAGCAGTTACCTCGGGCAGGGGTACGATCAGCCCCAGCATTTT. It codes for CASSYLGQGYDQPQHF.

This clonotype occurred many times. V usage is TRBV5-1 and J usage is TRBJ2-5, with TRBD1 identical over 9 bases. The length of the CDR3 is 16 residues. The trim removed 1 base at V and 4 bases at J, leaving 8 bases unmatched. Germline V CDR1 and CDR2: SGHRS, YFSETQ. The CDR3 DNA is TGCGCCAGCAGCTTGACCTGGACAGGGGCAGGAGAGACCCAGTACTTC. Translation gives CASSLTWTGAGETQYF.

This clonotype was seen more than once but under ten times. The V and J genes are TRBV6-4 and TRBJ1-1; D is uncertain. This CDR3 contains 13 residues. Germline V gene sequence: CDR1 MRHNA, CDR2 SNTAGT. Deletions cut 6 bases from V and 4 bases from J, with 12 bases between. In nucleotides, the CDR3 is TGTGCCAGCAGAAGGGTCGGGAGCACTGAAGCTTTCTTT. This codes for CASRRVGSTEAFF.

This clonotype was detected a few times. This chain uses TRBV3-1 with TRBJ2-5, with D perhaps TRBD2 (5 bases). The CDR3 runs 14 residues. V was cut by 1 base and J by 2 bases, with 8 bases left in between. Germline lookup yields CDR1 LGHDT and CDR2 YNNKEL (reference sequence). The CDR3 region has the DNA TGTGCCAGCAGCCAAGCTAGCCAGCAAGAGACCCAGTACTTC. Its protein is CASSQASQQETQYF.

The gene calls are TRBV10-3 and TRBJ2-1, with 7 bases aligning to TRBD1. The germline CDR1 and CDR2 sequences are ENHRY and SYGVKD. With V trimmed by 5 bases and J by 3 bases, 4 bases remained unmatched. This CDR3 region has 14 residues. CDR3 sequence: CAISPGTDYNEQFF. CDR3 DNA sequence: TGTGCCATCAGTCCCGGGACAGACTACAATGAGCAGTTCTTC.

This chain uses TRBV11-2 with TRBJ2-2, with unresolved D. Germline V CDR1 and CDR2: SGHAT, FQNNGV. The CDR3 extends over 17 amino acids. Trimming removed 0 bases from V and 4 bases from J, with 15 bases in between. As DNA, the CDR3 is TGTGCCAGCAGCTTAGAGTCCCGACTCGCGGTCACCGGGGAGCTGTTTTTT. This codes for CASSLESRLAVTGELFF.

This clonotype was observed a handful of times. The chain recombines TRBV19 with TRBJ2-3; weak D call: TRBD2 (6 bases). CDR3 length: 14 amino acids. Germline assignment: CDR1 LNHDA and CDR2 SQIVND (reference sequence). Trimming left V 10 bases short and J 0 bases short, with 14 bases between. The CDR3 loop is CATRYGGSTDTQYF. The CDR3, as DNA: TGTGCCACCCGATACGGGGGTAGCACAGATACGCAGTATTTT.

This clonotype was seen at least ten times. The chain uses TRBV20-1 and TRBJ1-6, with D perhaps matching TRBD1 (5 bases). Germline loops: CDR1 DFQATT, CDR2 SNEGSKA (reference sequence). Trimming removed 5 bases at V and 11 bases at J, with 13 bases between. CDR3 size: 12 residues. In DNA, the CDR3 is TGCAGTGCTCGCAGACAGATACCACCCCTCCACTTT. Translated: CSARRQIPPLHF.

The chain carries TRBV20-1 and TRBJ1-1; D is possibly TRBD1 (6 bases). This CDR3 is 13 amino acids long. In germline, CDR1 is DFQATT, CDR2 SNEGSKA (reference sequence). Trimming removed 2 bases from V and 7 bases from J, with 14 bases in between. This CDR3 is CSARWDQGNEAFF. Here the CDR3 DNA reads TGCAGTGCTAGATGGGACCAGGGGAATGAAGCTTTCTTT.

The V call is TRBV7-6, the J call TRBJ1-5; no clear D gene. In germline, CDR1 is SGHVS, CDR2 FNYEAQ. The ends were cut back, 0 bases at V and 1 base at J, with 7 bases in the middle. The CDR3 contains 15 residues. The CDR3 DNA reads as TGTGCCAGCAGCTTAGCAATAGGCAGCAATCAGCCCCAGCATTTT. Amino acids: CASSLAIGSNQPQHF.

The CDR3 DNA reads as TGTGCCAGCAGCTTAGGGGAACAGGTTACCGGGGAGCTGTTTTTT. Translating gives CASSLGEQVTGELFF. The rearrangement links TRBV11-2 to TRBJ2-2; TRBD1 is a possible D gene (5 bases). CDR1 is SGHAT, CDR2 FQNNGV, per germline. Trimming stripped 1 base from V and 5 bases from J, with 11 bases between. This CDR3 contains 15 residues.